Detailed here is one T cell receptor beta chain. The entry originates in a study of blood T cell repertoires in COVID-19. Looking at the study overall: Samples representing acute and convalescent COVID-19 were sourced from the United States, Italy and Spain.

Under the authors' procedure: Nucleated cell number was recorded as an estimate derived from reference gene primer amplification. Method: immunoSEQ multiplex PCR; TCRdb's copy keeps in-frame clones and lacks some. The DNA was the basis for D and trimming; V, J and clone size are from that table. The data contain roughly 260,000 clones, 88% of them singletons. This clonotype originated in a man aged 60 to 69 who had recovered from COVID-19. The source material was peripheral blood.

Written as DNA, the CDR3 is TGTGCCAGCAGTGAAGTTTCCCGGGCCGGGGAGCTGTTTTTT. Its protein product is CASSEVSRAGELFF. V is TRBV6-1 and J is TRBJ2-2; the D is unclear. V gave up 1 base and J gave up 6 bases, with 9 bases separating them. Germline V CDR1 and CDR2: MNHNS, SASEGT. The length of the CDR3 is 14 residues.